Listed here are 5 T cell receptor beta chains from one sample, sequenced in a study of monozygotic twins with inflammatory bowel disease. TCRdb re-called the 5' RACE reads and gives one entry per CDR3 protein, without DNA. The sample has 400,000 or so distinct CDR3 sequences, and its top ten clones hold about 2.4%. The sequencing input was blood. The receptors derive from a human donor with ulcerative colitis or Crohn's disease, or a healthy co-twin of an affected twin (not recorded which).

The genes are TRBV15 and TRBJ2-1; the TCRdb D gene call, TRBD1, has no DNA to confirm it. The CDR3 sequence is 14 residues long. Germline lookup yields CDR1 LNHNV and CDR2 YYDKDF (reference sequence). The CDR3 reads CATSRDGGLNEQFF.

The genes are TRBV18 and TRBJ2-1; there is no DNA to check the TCRdb D call of TRBD2. Germline V CDR1 and CDR2: KGHSH, LQKENI. The CDR3 is 14 amino acids. This CDR3 is CASSPVTSGGEQFF.

This chain uses TRBV6-1 with TRBJ1-3. The CDR3 consists of 15 residues. CDR1 MNHNS and CDR2 SASEGT come from the germline V gene. The chain's CDR3 is CASSADSSSGNTIYF.

The chain employs TRBV2 and TRBJ1-4. The CDR3 spans 14 residues. Germline lookup yields CDR1 SNHLY and CDR2 FYNNEI. CDR3 protein: CASSKTGYNEKLFF.

The chain joins TRBV5-1 to TRBJ2-7. The germline CDR1 and CDR2 sequences are SGHRS and YFSETQ. CDR3 length: 13 amino acids. CDR3 sequence: CASSFGASHEQYF.